Following are 11 T cell receptor beta chains from one sample sequenced in a study of cytomegalovirus exposure and HLA in healthy donors. Assay: immunoSEQ multiplex PCR; the TCRdb copy retains only in-frame clones and omits some. The data contain some 120,000 clones, around nine tenths of them seen just once; the ten biggest clones take up about 3%. The sequenced sample consisted of PBMCs. These receptor sequences come from a man aged 25 to 40 in good health and CMV-seronegative.

The chain uses TRBV2 and TRBJ2-7; 12 bases fit TRBD1. CDR1 is SNHLY and CDR2 is FYNNEI in the germline V gene. V shed 7 bases and J 0 bases; nucleotides not matched to a gene: 10. The CDR3 runs to 17 residues. CDR3 sequence reads: CASISGTGGGYSYEQYF. The CDR3 DNA follows: TGTGCCAGCATTTCCGGGACAGGGGGCGGTTACTCCTACGAGCAGTACTTC.

This chain joins TRBV27 and TRBJ1-1; 8 positions match TRBD1. CDR1 is MNHEY, CDR2 SMNVEV, per germline (reference sequence). J lost 5 bases, V lost 5 bases, and 10 bases had no gene match. This CDR3 region has 15 residues. The CDR3 nucleotides read TGTGCCAGCAGTCCCGGGACAGGAGCGAGGACTGAAGCTTTCTTT. This translates into CASSPGTGARTEAFF.

The rearrangement joins TRBV27 to TRBJ2-7, with D tentatively TRBD1 (5 bases). Germline-derived CDR1 and CDR2 are MNHEY and SMNVEV (reference sequence). The ends were cut back, 5 bases at V and 4 bases at J, with 24 bases in the middle. The CDR3 runs to 17 residues. CDR3 DNA: TGTGCCAGCAGTCCGTCAAAGGTCCCGCTTCAGGGTTACGAGCAGTACTTC. Its translation is CASSPSKVPLQGYEQYF.

The chain is built from TRBV29-1 and TRBJ2-5; perhaps TRBD1 as D (6 bases). The CDR3 extends over 14 amino acids. The V and J ends lost 3 bases and 6 bases respectively, with 17 bases between them. Germline lookup yields CDR1 SQVTM and CDR2 ANQGSEA. In nucleotides, the CDR3 is TGCAGCGTTGATGGGGGCCTACGTTTAAAGACCCAGTACTTC. It encodes CSVDGGLRLKTQYF.

The chain uses TRBV27 and TRBJ1-1; TRBD1 might be the D (6 bases). Germline V gene lookup returns CDR1 MNHEY and CDR2 SMNVEV (reference sequence). The germline V and J ends were trimmed by 2 bases and 5 bases, with 18 bases remaining between them. This CDR3 region has 16 residues. CDR3 in amino acids: CASSLIRGGQETEAFF. CDR3 sequence (DNA): TGTGCCAGCAGTTTAATTCGCGGGGGGCAGGAGACTGAAGCTTTCTTT.

The chain combines TRBV6-6 with TRBJ1-6, with D tentatively TRBD1 (5 bases). Germline V gene lookup returns CDR1 MNHNY and CDR2 SVGAGI (reference sequence). Trimming removed 0 bases at V and 7 bases at J, with 10 bases between. This CDR3 comprises 15 residues. CDR3 in amino acids: CASSYSTAGNSPLHF. CDR3 coding DNA: TGTGCCAGCAGTTACTCGACAGCGGGAAATTCACCCCTCCACTTT.

The rearrangement links TRBV19 to TRBJ2-7; TRBD2 matches at 8 bases. This CDR3 is 15 amino acids long. With 3 bases clipped from V and 3 bases from J, the junction kept 7 bases outside the gene matches. The V gene's germline CDR1 is LNHDA and CDR2 SQIVND (reference sequence). The CDR3: CASSMAGGLSYEQYF. The CDR3 region has the DNA TGTGCCAGTAGTATGGCGGGGGGCCTAAGCTACGAGCAGTACTTC.

The chain employs TRBV7-2 and TRBJ1-6; D gene uncertain. Germline CDR1 reads SGHTA; CDR2 reads FQGNSA. The CDR3 contains 15 residues. V was clipped by 1 base and J by 8 bases, with 12 bases between them. CDR3 amino acids: CASSLVRGPYSPLHF. The CDR3 nucleotides are TGTGCCAGCAGCTTAGTCAGAGGTCCGTATTCACCCCTCCACTTT.

The V call is TRBV5-1, the J call TRBJ2-2; maybe TRBD2 (6 bases). V was pared by 0 bases and J by 5 bases, with 14 bases between. This CDR3 is 16 amino acids long. Germline V gives CDR1 SGHRS, CDR2 YFSETQ. CDR3 bases: TGCGCCAGCAGCTTGGTGGCGGGACCACGTACCGGGGAGCTGTTTTTT. Its translation: CASSLVAGPRTGELFF.

CDR3 sequence: CASSQGRRQGRVNEQFF. CDR3 nucleotide sequence: TGCGCCAGCAGCCAAGGTCGCCGTCAGGGTCGTGTCAATGAGCAGTTCTTC. The chain carries TRBV4-1 and TRBJ2-1, with TRBD1 as a possible D gene (5 bases). This CDR3 is 17 amino acids long. V was cut by 1 base and J by 6 bases, with 19 bases left in between. Germline CDR1 MGHRA, CDR2 YSYEKL.

The V and J genes are TRBV28 and TRBJ1-2, with 7 bases aligning to TRBD1. From germline, CDR1 is MDHEN and CDR2 SYDVKM. V trimming: 5 bases; J trimming: 8 bases; junction bases outside the gene matches: 8. The CDR3 spans 13 residues. The CDR3 region is CASSINRGRGYTF. CDR3 nucleotide sequence: TGTGCCAGCAGTATTAACAGGGGTCGAGGCTACACCTTC.